There are many counts of the clone carrying this T cell receptor (beta chain). Antigen unknown. This record belongs to a study of early T cells in non-severe SARS-CoV-2 infection. As for the study in general: Unpaired chains resulted from sequencing bulk RNA of unsorted whole blood.

Notes on the study in general: Sequences matched to VDJdb favored anti-spike CD8 responses, while private and CD4 specificities were missed.

Attached unique molecular identifiers marked individual cDNA molecules. TCRdb independently ran MiXCR on the 5' RACE reads; one entry per CDR3 protein. The repertoire includes about 42,000 distinct CDR3 sequences, 5% to 6.5% of them detected once, and around 7.7% sits in the top ten. V was shortened by 4 bases and J by 7 bases, with 8 bases between the two germline ends. The CDR3 totals 12 residues. Germline V gene data show CDR1 as MDHEN and CDR2 as SYDVKM. The clonotype comes from an adult who was a healthcare worker with PCR-confirmed SARS-CoV-2 infection or an uninfected control (not recorded which). V usage is TRBV28 and J usage is TRBJ1-3; D uncertain. This specimen was whole blood, taken at baseline. As DNA, the CDR3 is TGTGCCAGCAGTTGGCGAAGGAACACCATATATTTT. Translation gives CASSWRRNTIYF.